These T cell receptor beta chains were read from a single sample in a study of T cell repertoires and HLA-DP antigens. Their cognate antigens are unknown. Sequencing was performed with immunoSEQ multiplex PCR; in TCRdb, only in-frame clones are kept and a portion is missing. Among fewer than 95,000 clones listed, around nine tenths were seen once. The sample consisted of CD4+ T cells from PBMCs. Receptor source: a man aged 45 to 65 in good health and CMV-seronegative. Both conserved end residues are part of each CDR3. D genes are given only for firm matches. A clone size is listed for some rows: how often the clone was seen (once, few, many), or a class if it is expanded.

D	size	V	J	CDR3	DNA
TRBD1	NA	TRBV28	TRBJ1-5	CASGTGVQPQHF	TGTGCCAGCGGGACAGGCGTTCAGCCCCAGCATTTT
NA	NA	TRBV7-3	TRBJ1-1	CASSPRVMNTEAFF	TGTGCCAGCAGCCCCAGAGTCATGAACACTGAAGCTTTCTTT
NA	NA	TRBV19	TRBJ2-5	CASSVSQETQYF	TGTGCCAGTAGTGTCTCCCAAGAGACCCAGTACTTC
NA	once	TRBV27	TRBJ2-3	CASSLIRGPLGADTQYF	TGTGCCAGCAGTTTAATTAGGGGCCCGCTCGGGGCAGATACGCAGTATTTT
TRBD1	NA	TRBV7-2	TRBJ1-1	CASRLTGGTEAFF	TGTGCCAGCAGGTTGACAGGGGGCACTGAAGCTTTCTTT
NA	NA	TRBV30	TRBJ2-2	CAWGGYTGELFF	TGTGCCTGGGGGGGCTACACCGGGGAGCTGTTTTTT
NA	NA	TRBV5-1	TRBJ2-1	CASRGNPTYNEQFF	TGCGCCAGCCGCGGGAATCCCACCTACAATGAGCAGTTCTTC
TRBD1	NA	TRBV7-8	TRBJ1-2	CASSLGTGGDGYTF	TGTGCCAGCAGCTTAGGGACAGGGGGTGATGGCTACACCTTC
TRBD1	NA	TRBV6-5	TRBJ2-3	CASSSIGGGTGTQYF	TGTGCCAGCAGTTCCATTGGGGGCGGGACAGGTACGCAGTATTTT
NA	NA	TRBV7-9	TRBJ2-3	CASSLVGSGEYF	TGTGCCAGCAGCTTAGTGGGGTCCGGGGAGTATTTT
TRBD1	NA	TRBV18	TRBJ1-3	CASSPTIRTGGNTIYF	TGTGCCAGCTCACCGACCATCAGGACAGGGGGCAACACCATATATTTT
NA	NA	TRBV5-1	TRBJ1-4	CASSEGKGEKLFF	TGCGCCAGCAGCGAAGGGAAGGGTGAAAAACTGTTTTTT
TRBD1	NA	TRBV5-6	TRBJ1-3	CASSWDRSSGNTIYF	TGTGCCAGCAGCTGGGACAGGAGCTCTGGAAACACCATATATTTT
TRBD2	NA	TRBV4-1	TRBJ2-5	CASSQGPGGLETQYF	TGCGCCAGCAGCCAAGGCCCGGGGGGTTTGGAGACCCAGTACTTC
TRBD1	NA	TRBV4-1	TRBJ1-4	CASSQDGTGSEKLFF	TGCGCCAGCAGCCAAGATGGGACAGGGAGTGAAAAACTGTTTTTT
NA	NA	TRBV9	TRBJ2-5	CASSASGRNQETQYF	TGTGCCAGCAGCGCCTCGGGACGGAATCAAGAGACCCAGTACTTC
TRBD1	NA	TRBV19	TRBJ1-5	CASSKTGGSNQPQHF	TGTGCCAGTAGTAAGACAGGGGGGAGCAATCAGCCCCAGCATTTT
TRBD1	NA	TRBV27	TRBJ1-5	CASSWTGLGNQPQHF	TGTGCCAGCAGTTGGACAGGGCTTGGGAATCAGCCCCAGCATTTT
NA	NA	TRBV5-1	TRBJ1-2	CASSLARGNYGYTF	TGCGCCAGCAGCTTGGCCAGGGGAAACTATGGCTACACCTTC
NA	NA	TRBV19	TRBJ1-1	CASSATTEAFF	TGTGCCAGTAGTGCGACAACTGAAGCTTTCTTT
NA	NA	TRBV4-2	TRBJ1-5	CASSQGIGHNQPQHF	TGTGCCAGCAGCCAAGGTATCGGACACAATCAGCCCCAGCATTTT
NA	NA	TRBV7-9	TRBJ1-1	CASSLGVMNTEAFF	TGTGCCAGCAGCTTAGGAGTTATGAACACTGAAGCTTTCTTT
TRBD1	NA	TRBV7-2	TRBJ2-3	CASSSGQGEWGTDTQYF	TGTGCCAGCAGCTCAGGACAGGGGGAGTGGGGCACAGATACGCAGTATTTT
TRBD2	few	TRBV5-4	TRBJ2-7	CASSGYREAGQYF	TGTGCCAGCAGCGGATACCGGGAGGCTGGGCAGTACTTC
NA	NA	TRBV10-3	TRBJ2-3	CAISESELTDTQYF	TGTGCCATCAGTGAAAGTGAACTCACAGATACGCAGTATTTT
NA	NA	TRBV5-1	TRBJ1-2	CASSQNPRGDYGYTF	TGCGCCAGCAGCCAGAACCCCCGAGGGGACTATGGCTACACCTTC
TRBD1	NA	TRBV19	TRBJ2-3	CASRMGQGTDTQYF	TGTGCCAGTAGGATGGGACAGGGCACAGATACGCAGTATTTT
NA	NA	TRBV28	TRBJ1-2	CASRLIRGLNYGYTF	TGTGCCAGCAGGCTCATAAGGGGTCTGAACTATGGCTACACCTTC
NA	NA	TRBV19	TRBJ1-2	CASSIPGSYGYTF	TGTGCCAGTAGTATCCCAGGGAGCTATGGCTACACCTTC
NA	NA	TRBV7-2	TRBJ2-1	CASSSRLPNEQFF	TGTGCCAGCAGCTCCCGACTACCCAATGAGCAGTTCTTC
TRBD1	NA	TRBV6-5	TRBJ2-1	CASSYRTGNEQFF	TGTGCCAGCAGTTACCGGACAGGGAATGAGCAGTTCTTC
NA	once	TRBV2	TRBJ1-1	CASSRRSRDTEAFF	TGTGCCAGCAGTCGCCGGAGTCGGGACACTGAAGCTTTCTTT
TRBD1	NA	TRBV6-5	TRBJ1-6	CASSAGTANSPLHF	TGTGCCAGCAGTGCCGGGACAGCCAATTCACCCCTCCACTTT
NA	NA	TRBV21-1	TRBJ1-5	CASSFLPQRDSNQPQHF	TGTGCCAGCAGCTTCCTTCCCCAGCGAGATAGCAATCAGCCCCAGCATTTT
TRBD1	NA	TRBV9	TRBJ2-2	CASSPGTGGTGELFF	TGTGCCAGCAGCCCCGGGACAGGGGGCACCGGGGAGCTGTTTTTT
NA	NA	TRBV28	TRBJ1-3	CASSPVGHSGNTIYF	TGTGCCAGCAGTCCAGTCGGCCACTCTGGAAACACCATATATTTT
NA	NA	TRBV30	TRBJ1-4	CAWKRGTATNEKLFF	TGTGCCTGGAAGAGAGGAACCGCAACTAATGAAAAACTGTTTTTT
TRBD1	NA	TRBV2	TRBJ1-5	CASSEDRGNQPQHF	TGTGCCAGCAGTGAGGACAGGGGCAATCAGCCCCAGCATTTT
TRBD1	few	TRBV6-5	TRBJ1-2	CASKGTDFYGYTF	TGTGCCAGCAAAGGGACAGACTTCTATGGCTACACCTTC
NA	NA	TRBV5-4	TRBJ1-1	CASTPTSLLGTEAFF	TGTGCCAGCACCCCGACAAGCCTGCTGGGGACTGAAGCTTTCTTT
TRBD2	NA	TRBV6-1	TRBJ2-7	CASSALSGRDFTYEQYF	TGTGCCAGCAGTGCGTTAAGCGGGAGGGACTTTACCTACGAGCAGTACTTC
TRBD2	NA	TRBV19	TRBJ2-1	CATQLGLAGTNEQFF	TGTGCCACCCAGCTAGGACTAGCGGGGACCAATGAGCAGTTCTTC
NA	NA	TRBV4-1	TRBJ2-4	CASRKAGALGTKNIQYF	TGCGCCAGCAGAAAGGCAGGGGCCTTGGGGACCAAAAACATTCAGTACTTC
NA	few	TRBV11-2	TRBJ1-1	CASSLVGRVEAFF	TGTGCCAGCAGCTTAGTCGGTCGGGTTGAAGCTTTCTTT
NA	NA	TRBV21-1	TRBJ1-5	CASSKGRRDSNQPQHF	TGTGCCAGCAGCAAGGGCCGCAGGGATAGCAATCAGCCCCAGCATTTT
TRBD1	NA	TRBV29-1	TRBJ1-3	CSVEDRGGNTIYF	TGCAGCGTTGAGGACAGGGGGGGAAACACCATATATTTT
TRBD2	NA	TRBV29-1	TRBJ2-7	CSVGPGLPYEQYF	TGCAGCGTAGGACCGGGACTACCCTACGAGCAGTACTTC
TRBD1	once	TRBV29-1	TRBJ1-1	CSVDRGQGHMNTEAFF	TGCAGCGTTGACCGAGGACAGGGCCACATGAACACTGAAGCTTTCTTT
TRBD1	once	TRBV7-2	TRBJ1-3	CASSLGQGYGNTIYF	TGTGCCAGCAGCTTGGGACAGGGTTATGGAAACACCATATATTTT
TRBD1	NA	TRBV30	TRBJ1-3	CASGQGAGNTIYF	TGTGCCTCCGGACAGGGAGCGGGAAACACCATATATTTT
TRBD2	NA	TRBV2	TRBJ2-3	CASRGISGSGYLTDTQYF	TGTGCCAGCAGGGGGATCTCTGGTAGCGGGTATCTCACAGATACGCAGTATTTT
NA	few	TRBV7-9	TRBJ2-6	CASSFGISSGANVLTF	TGTGCCAGCAGCTTCGGCATCAGCTCTGGGGCCAACGTCCTGACTTTC
TRBD1	once	TRBV6-5	TRBJ2-3	CASSWGQVTDTQYF	TGTGCCAGCAGTTGGGGACAGGTCACAGATACGCAGTATTTT
TRBD1	NA	TRBV9	TRBJ2-3	CASSVAQGLTDTQYF	TGTGCCAGCAGCGTAGCACAGGGGTTAACAGATACGCAGTATTTT
TRBD2	NA	TRBV4-2	TRBJ2-1	CASSQDRLAGFSYNEQFF	TGTGCCAGCAGCCAAGATCGACTAGCGGGGTTCTCCTACAATGAGCAGTTCTTC
NA	NA	TRBV5-4	TRBJ1-2	CASSLVSVNYGYTF	TGTGCCAGCAGCTTGGTCTCGGTTAACTATGGCTACACCTTC
NA	NA	TRBV6-1	TRBJ1-1	CASSGQAEAFF	TGTGCCAGCAGCGGGCAGGCTGAAGCTTTCTTT
NA	NA	TRBV19	TRBJ1-2	CASSMVGKTYGYTF	TGTGCCAGTAGTATGGTGGGAAAAACCTATGGCTACACCTTC
NA	NA	TRBV5-1	TRBJ1-1	CASSLDVNTEAFF	TGCGCCAGCAGCTTGGACGTTAACACTGAAGCTTTCTTT